The 5 T cell receptor beta chains presented below share a single source sample, sequenced in a study of blood T cell repertoires in COVID-19. Assay: immunoSEQ multiplex PCR; the TCRdb copy retains only in-frame clones and omits some. This table holds roughly 250,000 clones, around 86% found once. Sequenced: PBMCs or T cells enriched from blood (not recorded which). All receptors derive from a woman aged 45-65 years who had recovered from COVID-19.

Only a few counts were recorded for this clone. This chain links TRBV7-6 with TRBJ1-3, with D tentatively TRBD1 (6 bases). Trimming left V 4 bases short and J 5 bases short, with 18 bases between. The CDR3 is made up of 16 amino acids. The germline gives CDR1 SGHVS, CDR2 FNYEAQ. In nucleotides, the CDR3 is TGTGCCAGCAGCTCAGGGACACCGGGGGGTCGAAACACCATATATTTT. This sequence encodes CASSSGTPGGRNTIYF.

This chain uses TRBV29-1 with TRBJ2-1; D possibly corresponds to TRBD2 (6 bases). The V gene's germline CDR1 is SQVTM and CDR2 ANQGSEA. Trimming stripped 3 bases from V and 4 bases from J, with 10 bases between. The CDR3 sequence is 13 residues long. CDR3 region: CSVDGGTYNEQFF. In DNA, the CDR3 is TGCAGCGTTGACGGCGGGACGTACAATGAGCAGTTCTTC.

V usage is TRBV7-9 and J usage is TRBJ2-3; D may be TRBD2 (5 bases). The CDR3 is made up of 13 amino acids. In germline, CDR1 is SEHNR, CDR2 FQNEAQ (reference sequence). Deletions cut 3 bases from V and 4 bases from J, with 8 bases between. CDR3 nucleotide sequence: TGTGCCAGCAGCTTTGGACTCTCAGATACGCAGTATTTT. This translates into CASSFGLSDTQYF.

This clone was observed a single time. The gene calls are TRBV7-2 and TRBJ2-1, with D maybe TRBD1 (5 bases). Looked up from germline, CDR1 is SGHTA and CDR2 is FQGNSA. There are 11 residues in the CDR3. V dropped 5 bases and J dropped 10 bases, with 9 bases sitting between them. In nucleotides, the CDR3 is TGTGCCAGCAGCCCGAACAGGGAGCAGTTCTTC. This translates into CASSPNREQFF.

The chain links TRBV5-1 to TRBJ2-7; 10 positions match TRBD1. CDR1 and CDR2 (germline): SGHRS, YFSETQ. After removal of 3 bases from V and 2 bases from J, the junction contained 5 bases not matched to a gene. The CDR3 loop spans 15 amino acids. This CDR3 reads CASSSRDRGPYEQYF. Written as DNA, the CDR3 is TGCGCCAGCAGCTCCCGGGACAGGGGTCCCTACGAGCAGTACTTC.